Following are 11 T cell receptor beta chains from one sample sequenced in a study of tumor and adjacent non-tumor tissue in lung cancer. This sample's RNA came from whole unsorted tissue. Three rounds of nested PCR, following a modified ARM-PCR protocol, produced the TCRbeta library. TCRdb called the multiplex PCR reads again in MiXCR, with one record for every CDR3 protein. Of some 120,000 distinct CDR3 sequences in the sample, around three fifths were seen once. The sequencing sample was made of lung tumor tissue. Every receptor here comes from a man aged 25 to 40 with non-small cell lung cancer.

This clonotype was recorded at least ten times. CDR3 residues: CASSYSSNQPQHF. CDR3 DNA sequence: TGTGCCAGCAGTTACTCAAGCAATCAGCCCCAGCATTTT. This chain joins TRBV6-2 or TRBV6-3 and TRBJ1-5; D unresolved. The germline V and J ends were trimmed by 0 bases and 1 base, with 1 base remaining between them. CDR3 length: 13 residues. Germline assignment: CDR1 MNHEY and CDR2 SVGEGT.

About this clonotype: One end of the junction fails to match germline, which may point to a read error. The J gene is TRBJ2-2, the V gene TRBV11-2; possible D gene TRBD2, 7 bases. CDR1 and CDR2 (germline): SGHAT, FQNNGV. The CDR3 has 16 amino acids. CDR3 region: CASNDSVGGAGGEPVF. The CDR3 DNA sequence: TGTGCCAGCAACGACTCAGTAGGGGGGGCCGGCGGGGAGCCGGTTTTT.

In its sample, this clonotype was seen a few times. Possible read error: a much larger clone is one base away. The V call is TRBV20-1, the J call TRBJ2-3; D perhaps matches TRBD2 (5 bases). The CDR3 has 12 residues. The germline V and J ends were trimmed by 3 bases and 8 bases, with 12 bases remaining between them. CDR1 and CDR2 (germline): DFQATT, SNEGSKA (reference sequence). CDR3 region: CSASRTSGTQYF. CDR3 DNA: TGCAGTGCTAGCCGGACTTCAGGTACGCAGTATTTT.

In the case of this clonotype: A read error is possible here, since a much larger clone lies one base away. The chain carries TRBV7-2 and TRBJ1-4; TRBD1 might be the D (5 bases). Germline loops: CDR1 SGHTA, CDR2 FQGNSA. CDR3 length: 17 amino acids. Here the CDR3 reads CVSSLDSSPGLNEKLFF. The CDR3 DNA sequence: TGTGTCAGCAGCTTAGATTCATCCCCGGGGCTTAATGAAAAACTGTTTTTT.

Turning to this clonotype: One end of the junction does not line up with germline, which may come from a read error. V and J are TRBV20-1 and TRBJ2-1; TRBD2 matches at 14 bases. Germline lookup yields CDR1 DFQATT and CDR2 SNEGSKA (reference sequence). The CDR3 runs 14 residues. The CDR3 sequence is CSARTSGGYNEKFF. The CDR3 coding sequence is TGCAGTGCGCGGACTAGCGGGGGGTACAATGAGAAGTTCTTC.

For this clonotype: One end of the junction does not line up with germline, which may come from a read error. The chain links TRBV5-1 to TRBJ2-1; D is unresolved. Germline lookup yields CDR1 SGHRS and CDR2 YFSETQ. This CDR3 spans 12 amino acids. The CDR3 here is CAGSPTRNEQFF. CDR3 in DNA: TGCGCCGGCAGCCCCACCCGGAATGAGCAGTTCTTC.

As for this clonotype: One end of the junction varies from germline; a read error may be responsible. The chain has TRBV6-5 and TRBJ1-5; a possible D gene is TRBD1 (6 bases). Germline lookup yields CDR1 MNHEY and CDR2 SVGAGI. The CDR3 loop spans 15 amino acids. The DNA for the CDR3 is TGTGTCAGCAGAGTAGGGGGACACAACAATCAGCCCCAGCATTTC. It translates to CVSRVGGHNNQPQHF.

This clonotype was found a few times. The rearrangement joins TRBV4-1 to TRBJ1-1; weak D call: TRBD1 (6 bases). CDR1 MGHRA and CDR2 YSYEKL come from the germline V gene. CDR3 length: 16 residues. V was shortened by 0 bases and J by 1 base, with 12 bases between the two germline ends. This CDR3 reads CASSQDRYRANTEAFF. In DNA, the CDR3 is TGCGCCAGCAGCCAAGATCGTTACAGGGCGAACACTGAAGCTTTCTTT.

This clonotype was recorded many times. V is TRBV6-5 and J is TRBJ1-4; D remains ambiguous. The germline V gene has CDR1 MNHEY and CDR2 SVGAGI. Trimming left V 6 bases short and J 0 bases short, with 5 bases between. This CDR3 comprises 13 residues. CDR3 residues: CASRDATNEKLFF. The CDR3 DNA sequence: TGTGCCAGCAGGGATGCAACTAATGAAAAACTGTTTTTT.

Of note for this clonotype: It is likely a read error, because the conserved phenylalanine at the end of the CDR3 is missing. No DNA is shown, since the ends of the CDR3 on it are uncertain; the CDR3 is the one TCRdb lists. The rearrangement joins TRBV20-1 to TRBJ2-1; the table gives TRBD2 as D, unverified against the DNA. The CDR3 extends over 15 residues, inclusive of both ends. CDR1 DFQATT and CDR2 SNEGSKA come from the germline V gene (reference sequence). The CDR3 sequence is CTALTGTSVLHEQLL.

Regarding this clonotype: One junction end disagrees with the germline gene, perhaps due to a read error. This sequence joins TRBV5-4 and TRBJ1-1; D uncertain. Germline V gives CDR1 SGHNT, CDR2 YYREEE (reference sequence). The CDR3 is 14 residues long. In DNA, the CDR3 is TGTGCCAGCTGCTTGGATGTGGTCTCCACTGAAGCTTTCTTC. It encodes CASCLDVVSTEAFF.